This TCR beta chain was found in a study of shared T cell receptors in the human thymus. The CDR3 consists of 15 residues. V lost 1 base, J lost 0 bases, and 11 bases lay in between. Germline lookup yields CDR1 SGHDT and CDR2 YYEEEE. Sequencing was performed with immunoSEQ multiplex PCR; in TCRdb, only in-frame clones are kept and a portion is missing. The table includes about 380,000 clones, approximately 95% detected once. The clonotype originates from a human donor. Source material: thymocytes. The chain is built from TRBV5-6 and TRBJ2-7, with D uncertain. CDR3 protein: CASSLTAPSSYEQYF. CDR3 coding DNA: TGTGCCAGCAGCTTGACGGCCCCGAGCTCCTACGAGCAGTACTTC.